This TCR beta chain was sequenced during a study of blood T cell repertoires in COVID-19 (dated by TCRdb to about 2020). Study-level background: Samples covering the acute and convalescent phases of COVID-19 were provided by collaborators in the United States, Italy and Spain. The material from the prospective study consisted of cDNA or gDNA derived from T cells, B-cell-depleted T cells, or PBMCs. The sample metadata nearly always contained a de-identified subject ID, COVID-19 status, age in years and sex. HLA class I and class II types, where available, came from metadata supplied by the sample provider rather than from assay-based typing. The samples were drawn from two sources: the first 160 participants of the ongoing ImmuneRACE study, and about 1,300 subjects contributed by 6 global collaborators. The repertoires were released in a freely available public database intended as a resource for research on the immune response to SARS-CoV-2. Subjects who had been exposed to COVID-19, were actively infected with it, or had recovered from it provided the deeply sampled blood TCRbeta repertoires that made up the dataset. General findings and caveats noted by the study authors: Clinical and demographic metadata were provided uncurated, with the amount varying by source and participant.

TCRbeta CDR3 regions were amplified from genomic DNA using the immunoSEQ Assay, a bias-controlled multiplex PCR. Per the original workflow: The number of nucleated cells in each sample was estimated from the amplification of reference gene primers within the assay. Sequence reads were collapsed and filtered to measure the absolute abundance of every unique TCRbeta CDR3 rearrangement. Productive Simpson clonality was computed per sample as the square root of Simpson's diversity index over productive rearrangements. Not all clones reach the TCRdb copy of this immuneACCESS table, which keeps in-frame sequences only. Checked studies attribute under half of the gap to unresolved V genes and leave the rest unexplained. That table supplies the V and J calls and clone size; D and trimming were determined from the DNA. This sample comprises 40,000 or so clones, more than 80% of them detected only once. The ten biggest clones cover around 8.5% of the sample.

Note on this clone: This receptor's antigen is unknown. Base quality data are lacking; no much larger clone is found one base away.

Whole blood was collected in K2EDTA tubes by collaborating institutions according to the institutions' own protocols. For TCRbeta analysis, collaborators shipped samples in one of three forms: frozen whole blood, isolated PBMCs, or DNA extracted from either of those sample types. The junction carries 25 bases between V and J, which are trimmed by 4 bases and 3 bases respectively. Measured from the cysteine to the phenylalanine, the CDR3 is 18 residues long. This entry keeps only the CDR3 DNA: 54 bases, framed from base 1. The germline V gene (reference sequence) supplies CDR1 GTSNPN and CDR2 SVGIG. The rearrangement joined TRBV30 to TRBJ1-5, and possibly TRBD1, on 6 matching bases. The sequence derives from a man aged 30-40 years with active or convalescent COVID-19. The source material was peripheral blood. The CDR3 region reads CAWNARGLNTGNNQPQHF. The DNA reads as follows: TGTGCCTGGAACGCGAGGGGATTAAATACAGGGAACAATCAGCCCCAGCATTTT.